These 30 T cell receptor beta chains originate from one sample sequenced in a study of identical twins. MiXCR was run by TCRdb on the 5' RACE reads, yielding one entry per CDR3 protein. The sample contains roughly 250,000 distinct CDR3 sequences, more than 12% of which appear only once. The source material was memory (CD45RO+) T cells sorted from blood. The receptors stem from a woman in her late teens or twenties in good health.

V is TRBV6-1 and J is TRBJ1-5; D might be TRBD1 (5 bases). The length of the CDR3 is 14 residues. In germline, CDR1 is MNHNS, CDR2 SASEGT. V lost 6 bases, J lost 2 bases, and 11 bases lay in between. CDR3 DNA sequence: TGTGCCAGCAGGTCCGGGACTGGCAATCAGCCCCAGCATTTT. Translated: CASRSGTGNQPQHF.

V is TRBV29-1 and J is TRBJ1-2, with a tentative D call TRBD1 (6 bases). Germline values: CDR1 SQVTM, CDR2 ANQGSEA. The germline V and J ends were trimmed by 4 bases and 3 bases, with 15 bases remaining between them. The CDR3 has 14 amino acids. The DNA for the CDR3 is TGCAGCGTTGGCTTAACAGGGAACGACTATGGCTACACCTTC. This sequence encodes CSVGLTGNDYGYTF. The variable domain in full, with the rest retrieved from reference TRBV29-1 and TRBJ1-2, is SAVISQKPSRDICQRGTSLTIQCQVDSQVTMMFWYRQQPGQSLTLIATANQGSEATYESGFVIDKFPISRPNLTFSTLTVSNMSPEDSSIYLCSVGLTGNDYGYTFGSGTRLTVV.

V gene TRBV5-4 combines with J gene TRBJ2-2; D is perhaps TRBD1 (5 bases). This CDR3 region has 15 residues. V was shortened by 1 base and J by 10 bases, with 17 bases between the two germline ends. Germline-derived CDR1 and CDR2 are SGHNT and YYREEE (reference sequence). As DNA, the CDR3 is TGTGCCAGCAGCTTGCCTCTGTCGCAGGGCGAGGAGCTGTTTTTT. As protein: CASSLPLSQGEELFF.

This clonotype was detected only a few times. The chain carries TRBV3-1 and TRBJ2-1, with 9 bases lining up with TRBD2. The trim removed 5 bases at V and 4 bases at J, leaving 6 bases unmatched. The CDR3 loop spans 15 amino acids. The germline V gene encodes CDR1 LGHDT and CDR2 YNNKEL (reference sequence). CDR3 sequence: CASSWGLAKYNEQFF. The CDR3 DNA reads TGTGCCAGCAGCTGGGGACTAGCCAAATACAATGAGCAGTTCTTC.

This clonotype has a count of ten or more. J is TRBJ1-1 and V is TRBV6-2 or TRBV6-3; D is undetermined. The CDR3 covers 11 residues. Germline CDR1 reads MNHEY; CDR2 reads SVGEGT. With 9 bases removed from V and 1 base from J, the gap between germline ends came to 6 bases. The CDR3 loop is CASSWNTEAFF. CDR3 in DNA: TGTGCCAGTTCCTGGAACACTGAAGCTTTCTTT.

This clonotype turned up a few times. This rearrangement joins TRBV29-1 to TRBJ2-5; 7 bases line up with TRBD1. The CDR3 contains 12 residues. The V gene end was trimmed by 6 bases and the J gene end by 5 bases; junction bases not matched to a gene: 6. Per germline, CDR1 SQVTM and CDR2 ANQGSEA. This CDR3 is CSVGTDKETQYF. In nucleotides, the CDR3 is TGCAGCGTCGGGACAGATAAGGAGACCCAGTACTTC.

The chain links TRBV5-1 to TRBJ2-5; TRBD1 might be the D (5 bases). CDR1 and CDR2 (germline): SGHRS, YFSETQ. This CDR3 comprises 14 residues. Trimming pared 0 bases from V and 2 bases from J, leaving 8 bases between. In DNA, the CDR3 is TGCGCCAGCAGCTTGGCACAGGAACAAGAGACCCAGTACTTC. Its protein product is CASSLAQEQETQYF.

This clonotype was observed at least ten times. The chain links TRBV20-1 to TRBJ1-2; TRBD1 matches 10 bases. Trimming removed 3 bases from V and 8 bases from J; junction bases left unmatched: 6. Germline CDR1 DFQATT, CDR2 SNEGSKA (reference sequence). This CDR3 is 13 amino acids long. The CDR3 nucleotides read TGCAGTGCTAGGACACGGGACAGGGGCGGCTACACCTTC. Residues: CSARTRDRGGYTF.

The CDR3 is CASSLDPYSNQPQHF. The CDR3 nucleotides read TGTGCCAGCAGTTTAGACCCCTATAGCAATCAGCCCCAGCATTTT. The rearrangement links TRBV12-3 or TRBV12-4 to TRBJ1-5; D call uncertain. V lost 1 base to trimming and J lost 0 bases, with 7 bases between them. CDR3 length: 15 amino acids.

This chain uses TRBV3-1 with TRBJ1-1; D may be TRBD1 (6 bases). V was pared by 4 bases and J by 4 bases, with 13 bases between. The CDR3 length is 14 residues. CDR1 is LGHDT, CDR2 YNNKEL, per germline (reference sequence). CDR3 protein: CASSLQGWGTEAFF. CDR3 bases: TGTGCCAGCAGCCTACAGGGCTGGGGCACTGAAGCTTTCTTT.

The rearrangement links TRBV7-2 to TRBJ2-1; 9 nucleotides align to TRBD2. V gave up 4 bases and J gave up 15 bases; unmatched junction bases: 10. CDR3 length: 13 residues. Germline loops: CDR1 SGHTA, CDR2 FQGNSA. Here the CDR3 reads CASSSSVRTSVFF. The DNA for the CDR3 is TGTGCCAGCAGCTCTTCTGTCCGGACTAGCGTGTTCTTC.

This clonotype was seen a few times. The chain uses TRBV12-3 or TRBV12-4 and TRBJ2-3, with D uncertain. This CDR3 has 13 amino acids. V gave up 1 base and J gave up 6 bases, with 8 bases separating them. This CDR3 is CASSLVRVDTQYF. For the CDR3, the DNA is TGTGCCAGCAGTTTAGTAAGGGTGGATACGCAGTATTTT.

CDR3 protein: CASSYSRSLELYEQYF. The CDR3 coding sequence is TGTGCCAGCAGTTACTCTCGCAGCCTAGAGCTCTACGAGCAGTACTTC. The chain links TRBV6-2 or TRBV6-3 to TRBJ2-7; D gene uncertain. Trimming cost V 0 bases and J 3 bases, with 15 bases left between them. Per germline, CDR1 MNHEY and CDR2 SVGEGT. There are 16 residues in the CDR3.

There are many counts of this clonotype. This chain links TRBV6-1 with TRBJ2-3; 15 positions match TRBD2. Germline V gene sequence: CDR1 MNHNS, CDR2 SASEGT. The V gene end was trimmed by 5 bases and the J gene end by 4 bases; junction bases not matched to a gene: 4. The CDR3 has 16 residues. The CDR3 DNA is TGTGCCAGCAGTCGCGGACTAGCGGGGGGGCCAGATACGCAGTATTTT. This encodes CASSRGLAGGPDTQYF.

This clonotype was seen a few times. The V call is TRBV6-1, the J call TRBJ1-1, with D possibly being TRBD1 (6 bases). Trimming removed 6 bases at V and 0 bases at J, with 11 bases between. This CDR3 comprises 14 residues. The germline V gene encodes CDR1 MNHNS and CDR2 SASEGT. CDR3 in amino acids: CASRIQGLNTEAFF. The CDR3 DNA sequence: TGTGCCAGCAGGATACAGGGATTGAACACTGAAGCTTTCTTT.

Note on this clonotype: The junction differs from germline at one of its ends, possibly a read error. The V and J genes are TRBV11-2 and TRBJ1-3; the D is unclear. The CDR3 is 13 residues long. Germline V CDR1 and CDR2: SGHAT, FQNNGV. DNA for the CDR3: TGTGCCAGCACCTTACCCTCTGGAAACACCATATATTTT. Its protein product is CASTLPSGNTIYF.

The V call is TRBV10-1, the J call TRBJ2-3; the D gene is possibly TRBD2 (6 bases). The CDR3 sequence is 14 residues long. Trimming shortened V by 7 bases and J by 8 bases, and 19 bases separated the two germline ends. Germline V gives CDR1 WNHNN, CDR2 SYGVQD (reference sequence). The CDR3 DNA is TGCGCCAGCAATCCTGGGCAGGGAGGAGGTACGCAGTATTTT. Translation gives CASNPGQGGGTQYF.

This clonotype was found a few times. The chain employs TRBV16 and TRBJ2-7; 7 nucleotides match TRBD2. CDR3 length: 17 residues. Trimming cost V 7 bases and J 0 bases; bases outside gene matches: 15. CDR1 KGHSY and CDR2 FQNENV come from the germline V gene. In nucleotides, the CDR3 is TGTGCCAGCACACACCAGACCTATAGCGGGCGCTCCTACGAGCAGTACTTC. This gives the protein CASTHQTYSGRSYEQYF.

This clonotype has more than one count but fewer than ten. The chain combines TRBV12-3 or TRBV12-4 with TRBJ2-5; D may be TRBD2 (7 bases). The ends were cut back, 3 bases at V and 5 bases at J, with 22 bases in the middle. The CDR3 loop spans 17 amino acids. In nucleotides, the CDR3 is TGTGCCAGCAGTTTCGGGGGGCAGGGGTACCATTGGGAGACCCAGTACTTC. As protein: CASSFGGQGYHWETQYF.

The rearrangement links TRBV20-1 to TRBJ2-7, with 8 bases identical to TRBD1. CDR1 DFQATT and CDR2 SNEGSKA come from the germline V gene (reference sequence). With 5 bases clipped from V and 4 bases from J, the junction kept 7 bases outside the gene matches. The CDR3 has 13 residues. The CDR3 region is CSAQTGAKYEQYF. In DNA, the CDR3 is TGCAGTGCTCAGACAGGGGCGAAGTACGAGCAGTACTTC.

The chain is built from TRBV4-3 and TRBJ2-5; no clear D gene. The V and J ends lost 1 base and 5 bases respectively, with 8 bases between them. The CDR3 has 13 residues. CDR1 LGHNA and CDR2 YSLEER come from the germline V gene. The CDR3 DNA sequence: TGCGCCAGCAGCCAAGGCAGGAGTGAGACCCAGTACTTC. It specifies CASSQGRSETQYF.

The V call is TRBV20-1, the J call TRBJ2-1; 8 nucleotides line up with TRBD2. V gave up 2 bases and J gave up 6 bases; unmatched junction bases: 9. The CDR3 is made up of 15 amino acids. Germline V gene data show CDR1 as DFQATT and CDR2 as SNEGSKA (reference sequence). As DNA, the CDR3 is TGCAGTGCTAGAAGCGACCAGCGGGGGACCAATGAGCAGTTCTTC. It codes for CSARSDQRGTNEQFF.

Ten or more counts support this clonotype. The chain has TRBV4-1 and TRBJ1-1; 7 nucleotides align to TRBD1. Germline trimming cut 4 bases from V and 3 bases from J; bases unmatched to any gene: 14. The CDR3 sequence is 17 residues long. Germline values: CDR1 MGHRA, CDR2 YSYEKL. The CDR3 spells CASSRGQQIVGDTEAFF. CDR3 DNA sequence: TGCGCCAGCAGCCGGGGACAGCAAATAGTAGGCGACACTGAAGCTTTCTTT.

This clonotype was seen ten or more times. The chain is built from TRBV25-1 and TRBJ2-5, with 9 positions matching TRBD1. The CDR3 spans 14 residues. The germline gives CDR1 MGHDK, CDR2 SYGVNS. J was trimmed by 4 bases and V by 4 bases; bases with no gene match: 4. CDR3: CASSGYRGRETQYF. The CDR3 DNA is TGTGCCAGCAGTGGATACAGGGGGCGAGAGACCCAGTACTTC.

The rearrangement uses TRBV20-1 and TRBJ1-4; D perhaps matches TRBD1 (6 bases). V lost 6 bases and J 7 bases, leaving 18 bases between the germline ends. Germline V gene data show CDR1 as DFQATT and CDR2 as SNEGSKA (reference sequence). The CDR3 spans 14 residues. This CDR3 reads CSAGATQRGEKLFF. As DNA, the CDR3 is TGCAGTGCGGGGGCGACTCAGAGGGGTGAAAAACTGTTTTTT.

V usage is TRBV6-1 and J usage is TRBJ2-4; no firm D call. From germline, CDR1 is MNHNS and CDR2 SASEGT. Trimming took off 4 bases at V and 3 bases at J, with 7 bases between the two ends. This CDR3 has 13 amino acids. In nucleotides, the CDR3 is TGTGCCAGCAGTGGGTCCCTCAAAAACATTCAGTACTTC. Translated, it gives CASSGSLKNIQYF.

The chain carries TRBV7-2 and TRBJ2-1; the D gene is possibly TRBD2 (5 bases). This CDR3 contains 14 residues. Per germline, CDR1 SGHTA and CDR2 FQGNSA. With 5 bases removed from V and 5 bases from J, the gap between germline ends came to 13 bases. The CDR3 nucleotides read TGTGCCAGCAGCCCAAGTCGGGGTCACAATGAGCAGTTCTTC. Translation: CASSPSRGHNEQFF.

This clonotype was counted a few times. The rearrangement links TRBV3-1 to TRBJ1-5; possibly TRBD1 for D (6 bases). Trimming pared 4 bases from V and 1 base from J, leaving 8 bases between. The CDR3 is 14 residues long. The germline V gene encodes CDR1 LGHDT and CDR2 YNNKEL (reference sequence). This CDR3 reads CASSLTGSNQPQHF. The CDR3 DNA reads as TGTGCCAGCAGCCTTACAGGGAGCAATCAGCCCCAGCATTTT.

The chain has TRBV2 and TRBJ1-1; maybe TRBD1 (5 bases). Trimming removed 9 bases from V and 4 bases from J, with 18 bases in between. The length of the CDR3 is 14 residues. CDR1 is SNHLY and CDR2 is FYNNEI in the germline V gene. The CDR3 region has the DNA TGTGCCAGTGCCTTGGCGGGGCAAAGCACTGAAGCTTTCTTT. Its translation is CASALAGQSTEAFF. The full variable domain, completed using reference TRBV2 and TRBJ1-1, is EPEVTQTPSHQVTQMGQEVILRCVPISNHLYFYWYRQILGQKVEFLVSFYNNEISEKSEIFDDQFSVERPDGSNFTLKIRSTKLEDSAMYFCASALAGQSTEAFFGQGTRLTVV.

V usage is TRBV29-1 and J usage is TRBJ2-4; 8 nucleotides align to TRBD2. The CDR3 is made up of 17 amino acids. Germline-derived CDR1 and CDR2 are SQVTM and ANQGSEA. Trimming removed 4 bases from V and 3 bases from J; junction bases left unmatched: 14. The DNA for the CDR3 is TGCAGCGTTGCCCCCGACTTTAACGCGGGGGGCAAAAACATTCAGTACTTC. Protein: CSVAPDFNAGGKNIQYF.